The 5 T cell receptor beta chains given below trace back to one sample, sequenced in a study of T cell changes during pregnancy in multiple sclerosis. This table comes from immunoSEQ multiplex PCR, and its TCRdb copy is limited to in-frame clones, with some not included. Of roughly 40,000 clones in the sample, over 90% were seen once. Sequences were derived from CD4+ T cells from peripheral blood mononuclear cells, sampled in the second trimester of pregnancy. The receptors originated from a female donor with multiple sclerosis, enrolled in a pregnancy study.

The CDR3 is CASSPRHRTSGRPTYEQYF. The CDR3 nucleotides read TGTGCCAGCAGCCCCAGACACCGGACTAGCGGGAGACCCACCTACGAGCAGTACTTC. The chain combines TRBV14 with TRBJ2-7; 13 positions match TRBD2. With V trimmed by 4 bases and J by 2 bases, 14 bases remained unmatched. Per germline, CDR1 SGHDN and CDR2 FVKESK. This CDR3 has 19 amino acids.

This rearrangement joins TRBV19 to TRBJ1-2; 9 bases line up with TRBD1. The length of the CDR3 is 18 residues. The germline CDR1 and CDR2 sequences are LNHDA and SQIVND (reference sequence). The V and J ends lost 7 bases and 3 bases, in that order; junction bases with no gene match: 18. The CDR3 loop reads CASTPRGVRTGADYGYTF. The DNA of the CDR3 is TGTGCCAGTACTCCAAGGGGGGTCCGGACAGGGGCCGACTATGGCTACACCTTC.

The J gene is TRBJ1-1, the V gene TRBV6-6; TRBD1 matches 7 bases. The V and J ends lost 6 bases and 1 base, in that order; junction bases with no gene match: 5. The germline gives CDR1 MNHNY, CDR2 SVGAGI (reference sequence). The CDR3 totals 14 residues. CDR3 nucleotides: TGTGCCAGCAGAACCGGGACAGCGAACACTGAAGCTTTCTTT. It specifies CASRTGTANTEAFF.

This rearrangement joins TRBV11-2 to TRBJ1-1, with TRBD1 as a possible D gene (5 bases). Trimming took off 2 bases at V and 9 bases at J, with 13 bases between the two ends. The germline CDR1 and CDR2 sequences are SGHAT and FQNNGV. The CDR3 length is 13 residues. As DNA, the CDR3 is TGTGCCAGCAGCTTAAGGCGGGAGGGGAAAGCTTTCTTT. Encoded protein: CASSLRREGKAFF.

DNA of the CDR3: TGTGCCAGCTCAGCGCAAGAGACCCAGTACTTC. Translated, it gives CASSAQETQYF. The rearrangement joins TRBV18 to TRBJ2-5; the D is unclear. CDR1 and CDR2 (germline): KGHSH, LQKENI. V was trimmed by 5 bases and J by 2 bases, leaving 3 bases between them. The CDR3 runs 11 residues.